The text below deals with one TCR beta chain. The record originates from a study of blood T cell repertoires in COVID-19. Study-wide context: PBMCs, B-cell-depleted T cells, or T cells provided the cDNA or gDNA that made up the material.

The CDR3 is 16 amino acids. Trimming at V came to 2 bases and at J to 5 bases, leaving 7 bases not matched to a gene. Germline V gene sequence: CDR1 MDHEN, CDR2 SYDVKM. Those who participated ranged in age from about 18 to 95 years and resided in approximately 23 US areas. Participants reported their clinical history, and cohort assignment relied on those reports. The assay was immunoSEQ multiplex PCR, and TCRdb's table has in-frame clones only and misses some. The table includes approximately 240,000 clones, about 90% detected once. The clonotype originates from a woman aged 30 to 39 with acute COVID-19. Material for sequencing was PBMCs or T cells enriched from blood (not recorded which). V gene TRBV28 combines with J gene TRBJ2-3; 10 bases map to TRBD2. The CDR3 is CASSLKLAGFGDTQYF. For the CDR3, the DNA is TGTGCCAGCAGTTTAAAACTAGCGGGATTCGGAGATACGCAGTATTTT.